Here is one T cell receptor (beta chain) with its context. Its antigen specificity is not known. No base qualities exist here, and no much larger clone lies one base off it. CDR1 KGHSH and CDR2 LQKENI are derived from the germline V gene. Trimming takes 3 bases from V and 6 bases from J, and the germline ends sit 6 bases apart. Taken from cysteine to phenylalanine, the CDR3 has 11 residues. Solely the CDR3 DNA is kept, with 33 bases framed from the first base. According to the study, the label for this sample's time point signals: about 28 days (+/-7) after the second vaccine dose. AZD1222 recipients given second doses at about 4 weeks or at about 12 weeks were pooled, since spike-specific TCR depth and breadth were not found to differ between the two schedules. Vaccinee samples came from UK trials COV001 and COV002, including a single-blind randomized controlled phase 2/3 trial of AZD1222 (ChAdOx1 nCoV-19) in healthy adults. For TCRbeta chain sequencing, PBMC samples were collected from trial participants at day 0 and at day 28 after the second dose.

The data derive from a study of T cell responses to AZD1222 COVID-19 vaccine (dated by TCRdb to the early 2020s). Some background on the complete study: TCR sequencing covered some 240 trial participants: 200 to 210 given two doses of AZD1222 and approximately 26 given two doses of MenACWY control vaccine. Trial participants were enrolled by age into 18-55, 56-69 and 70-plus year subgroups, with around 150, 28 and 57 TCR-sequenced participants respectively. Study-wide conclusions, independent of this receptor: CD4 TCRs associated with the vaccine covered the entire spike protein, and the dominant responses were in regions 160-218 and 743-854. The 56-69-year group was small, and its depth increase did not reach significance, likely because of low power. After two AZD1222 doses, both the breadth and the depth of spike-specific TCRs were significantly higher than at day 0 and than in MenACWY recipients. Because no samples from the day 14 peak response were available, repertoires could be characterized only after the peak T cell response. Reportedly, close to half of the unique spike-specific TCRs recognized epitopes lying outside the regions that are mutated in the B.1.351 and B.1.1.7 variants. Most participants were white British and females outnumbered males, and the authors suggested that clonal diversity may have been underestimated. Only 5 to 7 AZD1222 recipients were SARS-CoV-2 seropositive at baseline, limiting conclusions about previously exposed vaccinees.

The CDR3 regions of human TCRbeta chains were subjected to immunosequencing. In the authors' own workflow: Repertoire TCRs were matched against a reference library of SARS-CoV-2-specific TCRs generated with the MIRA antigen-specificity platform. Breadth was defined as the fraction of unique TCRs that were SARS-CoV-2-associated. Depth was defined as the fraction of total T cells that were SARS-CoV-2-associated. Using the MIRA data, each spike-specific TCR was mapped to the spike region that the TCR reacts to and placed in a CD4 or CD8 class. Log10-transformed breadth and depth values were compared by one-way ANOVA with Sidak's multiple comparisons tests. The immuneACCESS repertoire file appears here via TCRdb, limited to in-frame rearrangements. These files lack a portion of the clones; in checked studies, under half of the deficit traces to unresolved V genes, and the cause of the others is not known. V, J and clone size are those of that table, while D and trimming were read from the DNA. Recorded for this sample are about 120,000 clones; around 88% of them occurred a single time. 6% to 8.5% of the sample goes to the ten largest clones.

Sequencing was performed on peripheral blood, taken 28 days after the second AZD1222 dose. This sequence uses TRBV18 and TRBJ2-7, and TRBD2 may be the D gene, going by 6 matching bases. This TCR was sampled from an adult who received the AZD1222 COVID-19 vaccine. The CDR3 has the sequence CASSPGGEQYF. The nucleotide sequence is TGTGCCAGCTCACCCGGGGGCGAGCAGTACTTC. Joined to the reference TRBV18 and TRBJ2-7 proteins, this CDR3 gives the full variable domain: NAGVMQNPRHLVRRRGQEARLRCSPMKGHSHVYWYRQLPEEGLKFMVYLQKENIIDESGMPKERFSAEFPKEGPSILRIQQVVRGDSAAYFCASSPGGEQYFGPGTRLTVT.